The subject of this entry is one TCR beta chain. The antigen is undetermined. This record comes from a study of T cell repertoires in cytomegalovirus infection. Study-wide points: Carriers of CMV and the relevant HLA type were discriminated by public TCR beta frequency.

TCRdb recomputed calls from the reads with MiXCR, one row per CDR3 protein. This sample has 830,000 or so distinct CDR3 sequences, with about 31% found just once. This TCR was recovered from a human donor in good health (CMV status not recorded). Some clones in this sample may be carry-over from other donors' samples. The material sequenced was cultured CD8+ T cells from PBMCs, taken from culture after CMV antigen stimulation.

The CDR3 coding sequence is TGTGCCAGCAGTCCGACAGGGGGCCTTGGAAACACCATATATTTT. Protein: CASSPTGGLGNTIYF. The chain carries TRBV6-1 and TRBJ1-3; TRBD1 agrees at 10 bases. Unmatched junction bases numbered 4, after V lost 5 bases and J lost 3 bases. The length of the CDR3 is 15 residues. CDR1 and CDR2 (germline): MNHNS, SASEGT.